This passage covers 21 T cell receptor beta chains from one sample sequenced in a study of CD8 T cells in ankylosing spondylitis (dated by TCRdb to the late 2010s). Overall study outcomes, separate from this receptor: A TCR beta motif made up of 7 to 9 highly homologous amino acid variants appeared to be characteristic of blood from ankylosing spondylitis patients.

The library was built by means of 5' RACE. These reads were obtained on an Illumina HiSeq 2500. The raw public reads went through TCRdb reprocessing: fastp at Q25, MiXCR clone calling, in-frame beta chains kept. All rows with the same CDR3 protein become a single entry with the most common DNA and genes. The sample table contains around 490,000 distinct CDR3 sequences; only one count was recorded for about 5.7% of them. The top ten constitute roughly 3.5% of the sample. No antigens are known for them. The sample taken for sequencing was blood, either unsorted or a sorted T cell fraction (not recorded which). The receptors stem from a male donor with ankylosing spondylitis.

This clonotype was seen at least ten times. This chain uses TRBV4-1 with TRBJ1-1; tentatively, D is TRBD1 (5 bases). Germline-derived CDR1 and CDR2 are MGHRA and YSYEKL. Trimming left V 5 bases short and J 1 base short, with 14 bases between. The CDR3 has 15 residues. The CDR3 sequence is CASSTENQGNTEAFF. CDR3 in DNA: TGCGCCAGCAGCACCGAAAACCAGGGGAACACTGAAGCTTTCTTT.

This clonotype came up many times. The chain employs TRBV29-1 and TRBJ2-3; D may be TRBD2 (5 bases). V was trimmed by 3 bases and J by 2 bases, leaving 12 bases between them. CDR1 and CDR2 from the germline V gene are SQVTM and ANQGSEA. This CDR3 is built from 14 residues. This CDR3 is CSVEIGLHTDTQYF. CDR3 coding DNA: TGCAGCGTTGAGATCGGACTTCACACAGATACGCAGTATTTT.

This clonotype was counted at least ten times. V is TRBV9 and J is TRBJ2-2; possibly TRBD2 for D (7 bases). The V gene lost 3 bases and the J gene lost 3 bases, with 18 bases spanning the gap. From germline, CDR1 is SGDLS and CDR2 YYNGEE. The CDR3 covers 17 residues. CDR3 sequence reads: CASSARGGGYDTGELFF. The CDR3 DNA follows: TGTGCCAGCAGCGCGCGAGGGGGGGGTTATGACACCGGGGAGCTGTTTTTT.

In its sample, this clonotype was seen many times. The CDR3 DNA sequence: TGTGCCAGCAGTTTAGTAGTGTGGGTAGACAATGAGCAGTTCTTC. Encoded protein: CASSLVVWVDNEQFF. This chain connects TRBV12-3 or TRBV12-4 to TRBJ2-1, with unresolved D. There are 15 residues in the CDR3. V gave up 1 base and J gave up 5 bases, with 12 bases separating them.

This clonotype was counted many times. The chain carries TRBV5-5 and TRBJ2-5; D perhaps matches TRBD1 (5 bases). Trimming left V 4 bases short and J 2 bases short, with 9 bases between. The CDR3 totals 13 residues. Looked up from germline, CDR1 is SGHKS and CDR2 is YYEKEE (reference sequence). The CDR3 protein is CASSAGLQETQYF. Here the CDR3 DNA reads TGTGCCAGCAGCGCAGGGTTACAAGAGACCCAGTACTTC. Together with reference TRBV5-5 and TRBJ2-5, the CDR3 gives the full variable domain: DAGVTQSPTHLIKTRGQQVTLRCSPISGHKSVSWYQQVLGQGPQFIFQYYEKEERGRGNFPDRFSARQFPNYSSELNVNALLLGDSALYLCASSAGLQETQYFGPGTRLLVL.

Many counts were recorded for this clonotype. The rearrangement links TRBV20-1 to TRBJ2-1; TRBD2 might be the D (6 bases). Trimming removed 6 bases from V and 6 bases from J, with 15 bases in between. Germline-derived CDR1 and CDR2 are DFQATT and SNEGSKA (reference sequence). This CDR3 has 13 amino acids. For the CDR3, the DNA is TGCAGTGCCCCGCTAGCGTTGATCAATGAGCAGTTCTTC. Protein product: CSAPLALINEQFF.

The sample holds many counts of this clonotype. The V and J genes are TRBV6-1 and TRBJ2-6; D is perhaps TRBD1 (6 bases). The germline V and J ends were trimmed by 6 bases and 2 bases, with 14 bases remaining between them. This CDR3 is 16 amino acids long. Looked up from germline, CDR1 is MNHNS and CDR2 is SASEGT. The CDR3 region is CASSHITGPGANVLTF. CDR3 DNA sequence: TGTGCCAGCAGCCATATTACAGGGCCTGGGGCCAACGTCCTGACTTTC.

The gene calls are TRBV14 and TRBJ2-7; 9 nucleotides align to TRBD2. Per germline, CDR1 SGHDN and CDR2 FVKESK. CDR3 length: 15 amino acids. Trimming at V came to 6 bases and at J to 3 bases, leaving 9 bases not matched to a gene. The CDR3 nucleotides are TGTGCCAGCAGTCGCGGACTAGCGAAGAACTACGAGCAGTACTTC. Translating it yields CASSRGLAKNYEQYF.

This clonotype appeared many times. The rearrangement links TRBV5-6 to TRBJ2-1; 11 bases are shared with TRBD2. Germline lookup yields CDR1 SGHDT and CDR2 YYEEEE. The V and J ends lost 3 bases and 4 bases, in that order; junction bases with no gene match: 9. This CDR3 is built from 17 residues. CDR3 sequence (DNA): TGTGCCAGCAGCTCGACGCTAGCGGGGGGACCTTACAATGAGCAGTTCTTC. It specifies CASSSTLAGGPYNEQFF.

A remark on this clonotype: No conserved phenylalanine or tryptophan ends this CDR3, so it is likely a read error. The chain employs TRBV2 and TRBJ1-2, with D possibly TRBD1 on 5 matching bases. Germline CDR1 and CDR2: SNHLY and FYNNEI. This CDR3 comprises 14 residues. The V gene lost 6 bases and the J gene lost 2 bases, with 13 bases spanning the gap. CDR3 DNA: TGTGCCAGCAGCTACGCGGGGGGGAACTATGGCTACACCCTC. Its protein is CASSYAGGNYGYTL.

This clonotype appeared many times. The chain is built from TRBV7-9 and TRBJ1-2; 11 bases map to TRBD1. The CDR3 extends over 14 amino acids. Per the germline V gene, CDR1 is SEHNR and CDR2 is FQNEAQ (reference sequence). V lost 4 bases, J lost 2 bases, and 0 bases stayed unmatched. This chain's CDR3 is CASSWTGGNYGYTF. In DNA form, the CDR3 reads TGTGCCAGCAGCTGGACAGGGGGCAACTATGGCTACACCTTC.

This clonotype was seen at least ten times. V usage is TRBV20-1 and J usage is TRBJ1-1, with D possibly TRBD1 on 5 matching bases. V dropped 7 bases and J dropped 10 bases, with 16 bases sitting between them. Per germline, CDR1 DFQATT and CDR2 SNEGSKA (reference sequence). The CDR3 runs to 11 residues. The CDR3 sequence: CSGWGRLRAFF. CDR3 DNA sequence: TGCAGTGGTTGGGGCAGGTTGAGAGCTTTCTTT.

This clonotype was counted at least ten times. The V call is TRBV7-2, the J call TRBJ1-5; D is ambiguous. Per the germline V gene, CDR1 is SGHTA and CDR2 is FQGNSA. V was pared by 2 bases and J by 0 bases, with 14 bases between. The CDR3 is 17 residues long. The CDR3 region is CASSLKWSGYSNQPQHF. The CDR3 nucleotides are TGTGCCAGCAGCTTAAAATGGTCGGGCTATAGCAATCAGCCCCAGCATTTT.

In this sample, this clonotype turned up many times. The J gene is TRBJ2-4, the V gene TRBV7-8; 7 bases match TRBD2. The germline gives CDR1 SGHVS, CDR2 FQNEAQ. The CDR3 is 19 residues long. V shed 4 bases, J shed 0 bases, and the junction held 15 bases outside the gene matches. In DNA form, the CDR3 reads TGTGCCAGCAGCTGGCTAGCGGATCCCTTAAAAGGAGCCAAAAACATTCAGTACTTC. Residues: CASSWLADPLKGAKNIQYF.

A remark on this clonotype: A much bigger clone sits one base away, suggesting this may be a read error. The rearrangement links TRBV28 to TRBJ1-5; D possibly corresponds to TRBD1 (5 bases). Germline assignment: CDR1 MDHEN and CDR2 SYDVKM. CDR3 size: 14 residues. The CDR3: CVSSPQGDYQPQHF. The CDR3 coding sequence is TGTGTCAGCAGCCCCCAGGGTGACTACCAGCCCCAGCATTTT.

This clonotype was seen only a few times. V is TRBV7-2 and J is TRBJ2-1; TRBD2 matches 10 bases. The CDR3 covers 16 residues. From germline, CDR1 is SGHTA and CDR2 FQGNSA. J gave up 2 bases and V 4 bases, and 5 bases lay outside the gene matches. CDR3 coding DNA: TGTGCCAGCAGCTCAGCTAGCGGGAGAGCCTACAATGAGCAGTTCTTC. Protein product: CASSSASGRAYNEQFF.

This clonotype was detected a few times. This chain links TRBV2 with TRBJ2-6, with D hard to call. This CDR3 spans 14 amino acids. The ends were cut back, 3 bases at V and 0 bases at J, with 3 bases in the middle. Looked up from germline, CDR1 is SNHLY and CDR2 is FYNNEI. The CDR3 reads CASSDVSGANVLTF. In nucleotides, the CDR3 is TGTGCCAGCAGTGACGTCTCTGGGGCCAACGTCCTGACTTTC.

This clonotype was seen at least ten times. V and J are TRBV28 and TRBJ1-5; D unresolved. Trimming stripped 6 bases from V and 7 bases from J, with 16 bases between. CDR1 and CDR2 from the germline V gene are MDHEN and SYDVKM. The CDR3 is made up of 14 amino acids. DNA for the CDR3: TGTGCCAGCAGCACCTTGGGTGAGGGACAGCCCCAGCATTTT. Translating gives CASSTLGEGQPQHF.

This clonotype was observed many times. V usage is TRBV4-2 and J usage is TRBJ2-7; 7 bases line up with TRBD2. J lost 7 bases, V lost 1 base, and 10 bases had no gene match. The germline V gene has CDR1 LGHNA and CDR2 YNFKEQ. The CDR3 extends over 15 amino acids. CDR3 bases: TGTGCCAGCAGCCAAGTAGAGGCGGGGGAAGGGGAGCAGTACTTC. It codes for CASSQVEAGEGEQYF.

The table lists this clonotype with many counts. The chain combines TRBV20-1 with TRBJ1-4, with 9 bases lining up with TRBD1. Losses at the gene ends were 5 bases for V and 8 bases for J; bases not matched to a gene: 6. This CDR3 region has 13 residues. Per the germline V gene, CDR1 is DFQATT and CDR2 is SNEGSKA (reference sequence). The CDR3 coding sequence is TGCAGTGCTCTCCGGGACAGGGACGAAAAACTGTTTTTT. Its protein is CSALRDRDEKLFF.

This clonotype occurred many times. This chain connects TRBV29-1 to TRBJ2-7; 9 bases line up with TRBD1. V lost 0 bases to trimming and J lost 1 base; unmatched junction nucleotides: 4. Germline lookup yields CDR1 SQVTM and CDR2 ANQGSEA. The CDR3 spans 15 residues. CDR3 in DNA: TGCAGCGTTGAAGATCGGGGGACAGGGTCCTACGAGCAGTACTTC. Translation: CSVEDRGTGSYEQYF.